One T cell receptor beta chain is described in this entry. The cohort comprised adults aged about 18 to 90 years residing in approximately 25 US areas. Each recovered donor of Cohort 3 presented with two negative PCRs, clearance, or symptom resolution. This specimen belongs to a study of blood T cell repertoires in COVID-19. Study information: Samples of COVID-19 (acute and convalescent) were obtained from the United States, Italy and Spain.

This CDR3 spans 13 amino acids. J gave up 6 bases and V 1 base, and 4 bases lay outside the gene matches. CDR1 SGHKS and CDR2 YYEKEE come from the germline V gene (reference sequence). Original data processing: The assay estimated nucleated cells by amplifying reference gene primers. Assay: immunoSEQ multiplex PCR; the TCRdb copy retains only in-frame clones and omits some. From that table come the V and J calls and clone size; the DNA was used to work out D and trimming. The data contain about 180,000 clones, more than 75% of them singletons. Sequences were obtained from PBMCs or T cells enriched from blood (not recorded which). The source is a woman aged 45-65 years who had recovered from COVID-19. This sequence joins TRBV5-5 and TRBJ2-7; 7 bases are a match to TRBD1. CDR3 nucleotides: TGTGCCAGCAGCTTGACAGGGGATTCCGAGCAGTACTTC. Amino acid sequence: CASSLTGDSEQYF. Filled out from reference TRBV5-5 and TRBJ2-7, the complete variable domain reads DAGVTQSPTHLIKTRGQQVTLRCSPISGHKSVSWYQQVLGQGPQFIFQYYEKEERGRGNFPDRFSARQFPNYSSELNVNALLLGDSALYLCASSLTGDSEQYFGPGTRLTVT.